A single sample gave rise to the 30 T cell receptor beta chains below, sequenced in a study of identical twins. TCRdb called the 5' RACE reads again in MiXCR, with one record for every CDR3 protein. This table holds about 530,000 distinct CDR3 sequences, about 15% found once. The data were also submitted as part of a second study, on yellow fever vaccine responses in identical twins.

Sequencing was done on a sample of CD4+ T cells sorted from blood. These receptors all stem from a woman under 30 in good health.

The V gene is TRBV3-1, the J gene TRBJ2-3; 8 positions match TRBD1. The CDR3 totals 17 residues. Germline values: CDR1 LGHDT, CDR2 YNNKEL (reference sequence). V shed 3 bases, J shed 0 bases, and the junction held 8 bases outside the gene matches. CDR3 sequence (DNA): TGTGCCAGCAGCCACCCTCAGACAGGGGCTAGCACAGATACGCAGTATTTT. It codes for CASSHPQTGASTDTQYF.

V is TRBV20-1 and J is TRBJ2-1, with a tentative D call TRBD2 (7 bases). This CDR3 has 12 residues. The germline V gene has CDR1 DFQATT and CDR2 SNEGSKA (reference sequence). V shed 7 bases and J shed 11 bases, with 18 bases lying between them. The DNA of the CDR3 is TGCAGTGTTAGGGGGGAGGGACATAAGCAGTTCTTC. It codes for CSVRGEGHKQFF.

This clonotype was detected only a few times. The J gene is TRBJ1-5, the V gene TRBV20-1; D call uncertain. The CDR3 consists of 13 residues. With 6 bases removed from V and 4 bases from J, the gap between germline ends came to 13 bases. Germline-derived CDR1 and CDR2 are DFQATT and SNEGSKA (reference sequence). DNA for the CDR3: TGCAGTGCCTCTTCCCCGGTGAATCAGCCCCAGCATTTT. This translates into CSASSPVNQPQHF.

This clonotype was seen a few times. The chain recombines TRBV12-3 or TRBV12-4 with TRBJ2-7; 7 bases fit TRBD1. There are 15 residues in the CDR3. The junction had 11 bases not matched to a gene; V was cut back by 5 bases and J by 4 bases. The CDR3: CASSLVPTGTYEQYF. CDR3 DNA sequence: TGTGCCAGCAGTCTAGTCCCGACAGGGACATACGAGCAGTACTTC.

The table lists this clonotype with a few counts. This sequence joins TRBV20-1 and TRBJ2-5; D tentatively reads TRBD1 or TRBD2 (5 bases each). The CDR3 totals 13 residues. V was pared by 0 bases and J by 5 bases, with 10 bases between. Germline V gene data show CDR1 as DFQATT and CDR2 as SNEGSKA (reference sequence). The CDR3 bases are TGCAGTGCTAGAGATGGGACCGGCGAGACCCAGTACTTC. Its protein product is CSARDGTGETQYF.

The sample holds a few counts of this clonotype. This chain joins TRBV20-1 and TRBJ1-4; no definite D call. There are 12 residues in the CDR3. CDR1 is DFQATT, CDR2 SNEGSKA, per germline (reference sequence). Trimming shortened V by 5 bases and J by 4 bases, and 8 bases separated the two germline ends. The CDR3: CSAPPNNEKLFF. The CDR3, as DNA: TGCAGTGCTCCCCCGAATAATGAAAAACTGTTTTTT.

This clonotype showed up just a few times. This chain uses TRBV20-1 with TRBJ2-7; D might be TRBD1 (6 bases). Germline CDR1 is DFQATT and CDR2 is SNEGSKA (reference sequence). V was shortened by 5 bases and J by 2 bases, with 16 bases between the two germline ends. CDR3 length: 14 residues. CDR3 in amino acids: CSASRTADTYEQYF. In DNA, the CDR3 is TGCAGTGCTTCACGGACAGCGGATACCTACGAGCAGTACTTC.

This clonotype has only a few counts. The chain couples TRBV5-1 to TRBJ2-1, with 15 positions matching TRBD2. The CDR3 contains 17 residues. V was pared by 2 bases and J by 7 bases, with 7 bases of the junction left unmatched. In germline, CDR1 is SGHRS, CDR2 YFSETQ. CDR3 bases: TGCGCCAGCAGCTTCTACCCCGGGACTAGCGGGAGGAATGAGCAGTTCTTC. This translates into CASSFYPGTSGRNEQFF. Together with reference TRBV5-1 and TRBJ2-1, the CDR3 gives the full variable domain: KAGVTQTPRYLIKTRGQQVTLSCSPISGHRSVSWYQQTPGQGLQFLFEYFSETQRNKGNFPGRFSGRQFSNSRSEMNVSTLELGDSALYLCASSFYPGTSGRNEQFFGPGTRLTVL.

This clonotype was seen a handful of times. The chain couples TRBV6-4 to TRBJ1-1; the D is unclear. Trimming took off 10 bases at V and 1 base at J, with 13 bases between the two ends. This CDR3 comprises 13 residues. The germline V gene encodes CDR1 MRHNA and CDR2 SNTAGT. The chain's CDR3 is CATRRGSNTEAFF. The CDR3 nucleotides read TGTGCCACCCGGCGGGGATCGAACACTGAAGCTTTCTTT.

The chain combines TRBV3-1 with TRBJ2-1; D unresolved. This CDR3 contains 12 residues. V was shortened by 1 base and J by 8 bases, with 6 bases between the two germline ends. The germline gives CDR1 LGHDT, CDR2 YNNKEL (reference sequence). The CDR3, as DNA: TGTGCCAGCAGCCAAGTTAAGGATGAGCAGTTCTTC. Translation gives CASSQVKDEQFF.

This clonotype was seen a few times. This chain connects TRBV12-3 or TRBV12-4 to TRBJ2-1, with D perhaps matching TRBD2 (6 bases). The CDR3 extends over 16 amino acids. V was clipped by 4 bases and J by 0 bases, with 13 bases between them. The CDR3: CASSSGTSLSYNEQFF. CDR3 coding DNA: TGTGCCAGCAGTTCCGGGACTTCCCTCTCCTACAATGAGCAGTTCTTC.

This chain joins TRBV2 and TRBJ2-1; D is unresolved. The CDR3 contains 13 residues. Looked up from germline, CDR1 is SNHLY and CDR2 is FYNNEI. V was trimmed by 4 bases and J by 6 bases, leaving 10 bases between them. The CDR3 region has the DNA TGTGCCAGCAGTGGGTCAGCCTTCAATGAGCAGTTCTTC. This sequence encodes CASSGSAFNEQFF. Combining the CDR3 with reference TRBV2 and TRBJ2-1 gives the whole variable domain EPEVTQTPSHQVTQMGQEVILRCVPISNHLYFYWYRQILGQKVEFLVSFYNNEISEKSEIFDDQFSVERPDGSNFTLKIRSTKLEDSAMYFCASSGSAFNEQFFGPGTRLTVL.

The chain joins TRBV20-1 to TRBJ2-2; D not resolved. CDR3 size: 14 residues. Trimming cost V 0 bases and J 5 bases, with 10 bases left between them. Germline values: CDR1 DFQATT, CDR2 SNEGSKA (reference sequence). In nucleotides, the CDR3 is TGCAGTGCTAGAGAAAGGGCCAGAACCGGGGAGCTGTTTTTT. Protein product: CSARERARTGELFF.

The CDR3 DNA follows: TGTGCCAGCAGCACGACGCAGGGTACCGCGGGTACGGATACGCAGTATTTT. Its protein is CASSTTQGTAGTDTQYF. The rearrangement joins TRBV12-3 or TRBV12-4 to TRBJ2-3; D assignment may be TRBD1 or TRBD2 (5 bases each). Between the trimmed V and J ends, which lost 6 bases and 6 bases, there was a span of 25 bases. The CDR3 consists of 17 residues.

This clonotype was counted a few times. The rearrangement links TRBV24-1 to TRBJ2-5; D not resolved. The germline V gene encodes CDR1 KGHDR and CDR2 SFDVKD. There are 16 residues in the CDR3. V lost 1 base and J 2 bases, leaving 13 bases between the germline ends. CDR3 coding DNA: TGTGCCACCAGTGATTTATCCGGTACTTTACAAGAGACCCAGTACTTC. This codes for CATSDLSGTLQETQYF.

CDR3 amino acids: CASRQGSGSSYNEQFF. In DNA form, the CDR3 reads TGTGCCAGCAGGCAAGGGAGCGGGAGCTCCTACAATGAGCAGTTCTTC. This chain joins TRBV2 and TRBJ2-1; 8 bases are shared with TRBD2. Unmatched junction bases numbered 7, after V lost 6 bases and J lost 0 bases. Germline values: CDR1 SNHLY, CDR2 FYNNEI. CDR3 length: 16 amino acids.

This clonotype was seen a handful of times. The CDR3 loop reads CASSLGGGETYEQYV. Here the CDR3 DNA reads TGTGCCAGCAGCTTAGGAGGGGGAGAGACCTACGAGCAGTACGTC. The J gene is TRBJ2-7, the V gene TRBV7-2; the D gene is possibly TRBD1 (6 bases). Trimming took 1 base from V and 2 from J, leaving 12 bases between them. The CDR3 consists of 15 residues. The germline V gene encodes CDR1 SGHTA and CDR2 FQGNSA.

On this clonotype: The junction and the germline gene differ at one end; a read error may be behind it. The chain carries TRBV7-9 and TRBJ1-1; maybe TRBD1 (6 bases). Germline loops: CDR1 SEHNR, CDR2 FQNEAQ (reference sequence). The CDR3 runs to 8 residues. Here the CDR3 DNA reads TGTGCCAGCAGTCCGGGGGCCTTT. Translated, it gives CASSPGAF.

The J gene is TRBJ2-3, the V gene TRBV14; perhaps TRBD2 as D (6 bases). V shed 5 bases and J shed 0 bases, with 18 bases lying between them. CDR1 is SGHDN, CDR2 FVKESK, per germline. The CDR3 length is 17 residues. The CDR3 DNA follows: TGTGCCAGCAGCGTACTCCTTGCAGGGACTAGCACAGATACGCAGTATTTT. This translates into CASSVLLAGTSTDTQYF.

V is TRBV20-1 and J is TRBJ2-3, with D tentatively TRBD1 or TRBD2 (5 bases each). Between the trimmed V and J ends, which lost 0 bases and 0 bases, there was a span of 10 bases. Germline lookup yields CDR1 DFQATT and CDR2 SNEGSKA (reference sequence). This CDR3 has 15 amino acids. The CDR3 loop reads CSARDTGPSTDTQYF. CDR3 nucleotides: TGCAGTGCTAGAGATACGGGGCCTAGCACAGATACGCAGTATTTT.

The chain combines TRBV7-9 with TRBJ2-1; D is undetermined. The germline gives CDR1 SEHNR, CDR2 FQNEAQ (reference sequence). The CDR3 totals 15 residues. The V and J ends lost 5 bases and 0 bases respectively, with 11 bases between them. DNA of the CDR3: TGTGCCAGCAGCCCAGCCGTAAGCTCCTACAATGAGCAGTTCTTC. It codes for CASSPAVSSYNEQFF.

This clonotype was seen a single time. This chain uses TRBV27 with TRBJ2-3; D is possibly TRBD1 (5 bases). The CDR3 loop spans 15 amino acids. V was trimmed by 5 bases and J by 1 base, leaving 13 bases between them. Per germline, CDR1 MNHEY and CDR2 SMNVEV (reference sequence). The CDR3 region is CASSHPPGRTDTQYF. DNA of the CDR3: TGTGCCAGCAGTCATCCCCCAGGGCGCACAGATACGCAGTATTTT.

This clonotype showed up just a few times. The rearrangement joins TRBV21-1 to TRBJ2-1; TRBD2 reflects the table's D call only, with no check against the DNA. TRBV21-1 is labeled a pseudogene. CDR3 length equals 15 residues. DNA of the CDR3: TGTGCCAGCAGCTCCTGGGAGCTAGCTTCCGATGAGCAGTTCTTC. Residues: CASSSWELASDEQFF.

The gene calls are TRBV7-3 and TRBJ2-5, with D maybe TRBD1 (5 bases). The germline V gene encodes CDR1 SGHTA and CDR2 FQGTGA. This CDR3 has 16 residues. V was clipped by 2 bases and J by 0 bases, with 13 bases between them. CDR3 sequence reads: CASSLFSVDNQETQYF. The CDR3 DNA follows: TGTGCCAGCAGCTTATTTTCGGTGGACAACCAAGAGACCCAGTACTTC.

This clonotype was counted many times. The chain combines TRBV5-1 with TRBJ2-5, with D possibly TRBD1 on 6 matching bases. Germline loops: CDR1 SGHRS, CDR2 YFSETQ. V dropped 2 bases and J dropped 2 bases, with 7 bases sitting between them. CDR3 length: 13 residues. The CDR3 DNA reads TGCGCCAGCAGCTTTGGACAGCAAGAGACCCAGTACTTC. Residues: CASSFGQQETQYF.

This clonotype was seen more than once but under ten times. The chain uses TRBV10-2 and TRBJ2-3; 10 nucleotides match TRBD2. The CDR3 has 15 residues. With V trimmed by 6 bases and J by 6 bases, 9 bases remained unmatched. CDR1 is WSHSY and CDR2 is SAAADI in the germline V gene. Here the CDR3 reads CASSYSSGGADTQYF. In DNA form, the CDR3 reads TGCGCCAGCAGCTATTCTAGCGGGGGAGCGGATACGCAGTATTTT.

This clonotype was recorded a few times. The chain is built from TRBV5-1 and TRBJ1-3, with 8 bases that match TRBD1. The V segment lost 6 bases and the J segment 3 bases; nucleotides outside the gene matches: 8. The length of the CDR3 is 15 residues. CDR1 is SGHRS and CDR2 is YFSETQ in the germline V gene. The DNA for the CDR3 is TGCGCCAGCACCCCCGGACAGGGTGATGGAAACACCATATATTTT. Residues: CASTPGQGDGNTIYF.

The sample holds a few counts of this clonotype. Its ends do not fully match the called genes, so a read error is possible. This CDR3 reads CSARDVGGIQETQYF. CDR3 DNA: TGCAGTGCAAGAGATGTCGGGGGAATTCAAGAGACCCAGTACTTC. The gene calls are TRBV20-1 and TRBJ2-5; a possible D gene is TRBD2 (6 bases). This CDR3 has 15 amino acids. Germline CDR1 is DFQATT and CDR2 is SNEGSKA (reference sequence).

There are a few counts of this clonotype. The J gene is TRBJ2-5, the V gene TRBV5-1; 10 positions agree with TRBD1. The CDR3 spans 15 residues. The germline gives CDR1 SGHRS, CDR2 YFSETQ. With V trimmed by 4 bases and J by 4 bases, 7 bases remained unmatched. CDR3 sequence reads: CASSRGQGVGETQYF. DNA for the CDR3: TGCGCCAGCAGCCGAGGACAGGGGGTGGGAGAGACCCAGTACTTC.

This clonotype was counted ten times or more. V gene TRBV4-2 combines with J gene TRBJ1-5; TRBD1 might be the D (5 bases). Trimming pared 1 base from V and 3 bases from J, leaving 13 bases between. The CDR3 runs to 16 residues. Germline CDR1 LGHNA, CDR2 YNFKEQ. The chain's CDR3 is CASSQVSGQPNQPQHF. CDR3 in DNA: TGTGCCAGCAGCCAAGTATCAGGGCAGCCCAATCAGCCCCAGCATTTT.